These 19 T cell receptor beta chains were all obtained from the same sample, sequenced in a study of cytotoxic CD8 clonotypes in ibrutinib-treated CLL. Profiling relied on immunoSEQ multiplex PCR, and the TCRdb table lists in-frame clones only, not all of them. The data show about 140,000 clones, approximately 75% seen once. The sample consisted of PBMCs, taken after 12 months of ibrutinib treatment. These TCRs come from a human donor with chronic lymphocytic leukemia.

This clone was observed a handful of times. V and J are TRBV5-1 and TRBJ2-7; 9 bases line up with TRBD2. Germline assignment: CDR1 SGHRS and CDR2 YFSETQ. V gave up 4 bases and J gave up 6 bases; unmatched junction bases: 5. The CDR3 sequence is 13 residues long. The CDR3 DNA follows: TGCGCCAGCAGCCCCGGGACTAGCACCGAGCAGTACTTC. As protein: CASSPGTSTEQYF.

The V and J genes are TRBV30 and TRBJ2-1, with D perhaps TRBD2 (6 bases). The CDR3 has 13 residues. The germline gives CDR1 GTSNPN, CDR2 SVGIG (reference sequence). Trimming stripped 5 bases from V and 4 bases from J, with 12 bases between. The DNA of the CDR3 is TGTGCCTGGGGGGGGACCACATACAATGAGCAGTTCTTC. Its protein is CAWGGTTYNEQFF. The entire variable domain, with the rest obtained from reference TRBV30 and TRBJ2-1, is as follows: SQTIHQWPATLVQPVGSPLSLECTVEGTSNPNLYWYRQAAGRGLQLLFYSVGIGQISSEVPQNLSASRPQDRQFILSSKKLLLSDSGFYLCAWGGTTYNEQFFGPGTRLTVL.

The chain joins TRBV6-4 to TRBJ2-2; 12 bases are a match to TRBD2. The trim removed 3 bases at V and 5 bases at J, leaving 1 base unmatched. The CDR3 consists of 15 residues. Per germline, CDR1 MRHNA and CDR2 SNTAGT. The CDR3 protein is CASSETSGSTGELFF. The CDR3 coding sequence is TGTGCCAGCAGTGAGACTAGCGGGAGTACCGGGGAGCTGTTTTTT.

This rearrangement joins TRBV18 to TRBJ2-2, with TRBD2 matching over 7 bases. Germline lookup yields CDR1 KGHSH and CDR2 LQKENI. V trimming: 2 bases; J trimming: 1 base; junction bases outside the gene matches: 4. The CDR3 consists of 16 residues. CDR3 protein: CASSPGLAENTGELFF. The CDR3 nucleotides read TGTGCCAGCTCACCAGGGCTAGCGGAGAACACCGGGGAGCTGTTTTTT.

This clone was detected a few times. The rearrangement joins TRBV4-1 to TRBJ1-3; D remains ambiguous. The V end was cut by 1 base, the J end by 0 bases, with 10 bases between. Looked up from germline, CDR1 is MGHRA and CDR2 is YSYEKL. The CDR3 contains 16 residues. CDR3 in DNA: TGCGCCAGCAGCCAAGCCGGGAGGAGCTCTGGAAACACCATATATTTT. It translates to CASSQAGRSSGNTIYF.

The chain joins TRBV19 to TRBJ2-3; 10 nucleotides agree with TRBD1. Losses at the gene ends were 7 bases for V and 1 base for J; bases not matched to a gene: 5. The germline CDR1 and CDR2 sequences are LNHDA and SQIVND (reference sequence). The CDR3 runs to 15 residues. This CDR3 reads CASIPGTGGTDTQYF. In DNA form, the CDR3 reads TGTGCCAGTATACCCGGGACAGGGGGCACAGATACGCAGTATTTT.

The rearrangement uses TRBV9 and TRBJ2-5; D is tentatively TRBD1 or TRBD2 (5 bases each). The germline CDR1 and CDR2 sequences are SGDLS and YYNGEE. Trimming pared 0 bases from V and 9 bases from J, leaving 15 bases between. The length of the CDR3 is 14 residues. The CDR3 loop is CASSVAMGVGAQYF. Written as DNA, the CDR3 is TGTGCCAGCAGCGTAGCTATGGGGGTCGGGGCCCAGTACTTC.

With respect to this clone: Within the sample, other DNA sequences also encode this same CDR3. This chain joins TRBV7-2 and TRBJ2-1; 7 bases map to TRBD2. Looked up from germline, CDR1 is SGHTA and CDR2 is FQGNSA. The CDR3 runs 16 residues. Germline trimming cut 2 bases from V and 0 bases from J; bases unmatched to any gene: 4. CDR3 amino acids: CASSLTGGSSYNEQFF. The CDR3 DNA follows: TGTGCCAGCAGCTTAACCGGCGGGAGCTCCTACAATGAGCAGTTCTTC.

The chain links TRBV7-9 to TRBJ2-2; no definite D call. Germline-derived CDR1 and CDR2 are SEHNR and FQNEAQ (reference sequence). Trimming cost V 5 bases and J 6 bases, with 10 bases left between them. The CDR3 spans 13 residues. The CDR3: CASSPLVSGELFF. CDR3 sequence (DNA): TGTGCCAGCAGCCCTCTCGTATCCGGGGAGCTGTTTTTT.

The chain recombines TRBV7-3 with TRBJ2-3; D gene uncertain. Germline CDR1 is SGHTA and CDR2 is FQGTGA. V shed 0 bases and J shed 4 bases, with 8 bases lying between them. This CDR3 region has 14 residues. The CDR3 loop is CASSLTATSDTQYF. The DNA for the CDR3 is TGTGCCAGCAGCTTAACGGCTACTTCAGATACGCAGTATTTT.

The chain links TRBV6-5 to TRBJ1-5, with no clear D. From germline, CDR1 is MNHEY and CDR2 SVGAGI. The CDR3 sequence is 13 residues long. V lost 6 bases and J lost 5, with 11 bases in between. CDR3 region: CASRRDNYQPQHF. The CDR3 bases are TGTGCCAGCAGACGCGACAATTATCAGCCCCAGCATTTT.

V usage is TRBV7-2 and J usage is TRBJ2-7; 8 bases fit TRBD2. The CDR3 is 15 amino acids. Germline lookup yields CDR1 SGHTA and CDR2 FQGNSA. J lost 7 bases, V lost 7 bases, and 15 bases had no gene match. In DNA form, the CDR3 reads TGTGCCAGCACCCAGATGGGCGGGGGGCACTATGAGCAGTACTTC. Protein sequence: CASTQMGGGHYEQYF.

The chain combines TRBV30 with TRBJ2-7, with D perhaps TRBD1 or TRBD2 (6 bases each). Germline-derived CDR1 and CDR2 are GTSNPN and SVGIG (reference sequence). The V end lost 3 bases, the J end lost 7 bases, and 13 bases lay between the germline ends. The CDR3 has 12 residues. CDR3 DNA sequence: TGTGCCTGGAGCGGAAGGGGGAGGGAGCAGTACTTC. Translating it yields CAWSGRGREQYF.

The rearrangement joins TRBV9 to TRBJ2-7, with TRBD1 as a possible D gene (6 bases). V was clipped by 4 bases and J by 2 bases, with 16 bases between them. The CDR3 runs 15 residues. Germline V gene lookup returns CDR1 SGDLS and CDR2 YYNGEE. The CDR3 sequence is CASSTTGTYAYEQYF. The CDR3 DNA reads TGTGCCAGCAGCACAACCGGGACATACGCCTACGAGCAGTACTTC.

The chain joins TRBV19 to TRBJ1-2; tentative D call: TRBD1 (5 bases). Germline CDR1 LNHDA, CDR2 SQIVND (reference sequence). V was pared by 3 bases and J by 3 bases, with 17 bases between. CDR3 length: 16 residues. CDR3 DNA: TGTGCCAGTAGTATCCCAGGGATGTTGTTGGACTATGGCTACACCTTC. It is translated as CASSIPGMLLDYGYTF.

The chain uses TRBV5-6 and TRBJ1-5; 8 bases match TRBD1. CDR3 length: 15 residues. V trimming: 3 bases; J trimming: 4 bases; junction bases outside the gene matches: 6. From germline, CDR1 is SGHDT and CDR2 YYEEEE. CDR3 protein: CASSSRTGMNQPQHF. The CDR3 region has the DNA TGTGCCAGCAGCTCAAGGACAGGGATGAATCAGCCCCAGCATTTT.

J is TRBJ2-7 and V is TRBV5-8; 9 positions match TRBD2. With V trimmed by 0 bases and J by 4 bases, 8 bases remained unmatched. Germline V lookup: CDR1 SGHTS, CDR2 YDEGEE. The CDR3 spans 16 residues. The CDR3 DNA follows: TGTGCCAGCAGCTTGGTCGGGCGGGGGGGCCGGTACGAGCAGTACTTC. Translating gives CASSLVGRGGRYEQYF.

The rearrangement uses TRBV18 and TRBJ1-1; 8 positions match TRBD1. Looked up from germline, CDR1 is KGHSH and CDR2 is LQKENI. This CDR3 comprises 16 residues. V lost 0 bases and J lost 5; bases outside the gene matches: 8. The DNA for the CDR3 is TGTGCCAGCTCACCACCGAGGGCAGGGGGCTATACTGAAGCTTTCTTT. It is translated as CASSPPRAGGYTEAFF.

The chain uses TRBV5-4 and TRBJ2-5, with D possibly matching TRBD1 (6 bases). The length of the CDR3 is 14 residues. V was trimmed by 2 bases and J by 5 bases, leaving 13 bases between them. Germline CDR1 and CDR2: SGHNT and YYREEE (reference sequence). Here the CDR3 DNA reads TGTGCCAGCAGCTTAAGGGGGTCGGTCGAGACCCAGTACTTC. Residues: CASSLRGSVETQYF.